A single sample is the source of the 30 T cell receptor beta chains below, sequenced in a study of PD-1 and CTLA-4 blockade in melanoma. Generated by immunoSEQ multiplex PCR, the TCRdb table keeps only in-frame clones and is missing some. The table includes 23,000 or so clones, approximately 88% detected once. The source was CD8+ T cells from peripheral blood, collected before anti-PD-1 treatment. These receptors all stem from a human donor with melanoma.

The J gene is TRBJ2-7, the V gene TRBV4-3; D remains unclear. The V gene's germline CDR1 is LGHNA and CDR2 YSLEER. The CDR3 runs 13 residues. Trimming cost V 0 bases and J 3 bases, with 6 bases left between them. CDR3 loop: CASSQDWSYEQYF. The CDR3 bases are TGCGCCAGCAGCCAAGATTGGAGCTACGAGCAGTACTTC.

V usage is TRBV6-5 and J usage is TRBJ1-6; D gene ambiguous. Germline CDR1 and CDR2: MNHEY and SVGAGI. The CDR3 length is 12 residues. Trimming took 6 bases from V and 6 from J, leaving 6 bases between them. CDR3 in DNA: TGTGCCAGCAGAAACAGTAATTCACCCCTCCACTTT. Protein sequence: CASRNSNSPLHF.

The V call is TRBV30, the J call TRBJ2-7, with D tentatively TRBD2 (6 bases). Trimming removed 0 bases from V and 4 bases from J, with 10 bases in between. This CDR3 spans 13 amino acids. Germline CDR1 GTSNPN, CDR2 SVGIG (reference sequence). The CDR3: CAWSVLAGYEQYF. CDR3 nucleotides: TGTGCCTGGAGTGTACTGGCGGGGTACGAGCAGTACTTC.

The chain uses TRBV5-6 and TRBJ1-1; possible D gene TRBD1, 5 bases. From germline, CDR1 is SGHDT and CDR2 YYEEEE. The CDR3 consists of 14 residues. V dropped 0 bases and J dropped 5 bases, with 11 bases sitting between them. CDR3 coding DNA: TGTGCCAGCAGCTTGGAGGGGAGGTGGACTGAAGCTTTCTTT. Translated, it gives CASSLEGRWTEAFF. Variable domain in full (rest from reference TRBV5-6 and TRBJ1-1): DAGVTQSPTHLIKTRGQQVTLRCSPKSGHDTVSWYQQALGQGPQFIFQYYEEEERQRGNFPDRFSGHQFPNYSSELNVNALLLGDSALYLCASSLEGRWTEAFFGQGTRLTVV.

The CDR3 DNA sequence: TGTGCCTGGAGTCCCTTGATAGGGGGGGAGCAGTACTTC. Encoded protein: CAWSPLIGGEQYF. The rearrangement links TRBV30 to TRBJ2-7; D is tentatively TRBD1 or TRBD2 (6 bases each). The CDR3 has 13 residues. Germline CDR1 and CDR2: GTSNPN and SVGIG (reference sequence). V lost 2 bases and J 7 bases, leaving 15 bases between the germline ends.

This clone was counted a few times. The rearrangement links TRBV9 to TRBJ1-6, with 9 bases identical to TRBD1. The CDR3 contains 14 residues. Germline V CDR1 and CDR2: SGDLS, YYNGEE. Trimming removed 2 bases from V and 10 bases from J; junction bases left unmatched: 4. The CDR3 DNA is TGTGCCAGCAGCGTGGGACAGGGCGAGTCACCCCTCCACTTT. It specifies CASSVGQGESPLHF.

V is TRBV5-6 and J is TRBJ2-7, with TRBD1 matching over 7 bases. Germline V gives CDR1 SGHDT, CDR2 YYEEEE. The junction had 2 bases not matched to a gene; V was cut back by 0 bases and J by 2 bases. This CDR3 region has 14 residues. The CDR3 nucleotides read TGTGCCAGCAGCTTGGCGGACAGGACCTACGAGCAGTACTTC. Its protein is CASSLADRTYEQYF.

The V call is TRBV16, the J call TRBJ2-7, with D hard to call. Trimming shortened V by 2 bases and J by 0 bases, and 5 bases separated the two germline ends. Germline V CDR1 and CDR2: KGHSY, FQNENV. The CDR3 spans 13 residues. CDR3 DNA sequence: TGTGCCAGCAGCCAAGCACCCTCCTACGAGCAGTACTTC. Translated: CASSQAPSYEQYF. The complete variable domain, with remaining parts taken from reference TRBV16 and TRBJ2-7, reads GEEVAQTPKHLVRGEGQKAKLYCAPIKGHSYVFWYQQVLKNEFKFLISFQNENVFDETGMPKERFSAKCLPNSPCSLEIQATKLEDSAVYFCASSQAPSYEQYFGPGTRLTVT.

The V call is TRBV27, the J call TRBJ2-3; D is perhaps TRBD2 (7 bases). The CDR3 extends over 15 amino acids. Trimming pared 7 bases from V and 5 bases from J, leaving 19 bases between. Germline V gives CDR1 MNHEY, CDR2 SMNVEV (reference sequence). This CDR3 is CASNLGGGPGDTQYF. CDR3 nucleotides: TGTGCCAGCAATCTAGGGGGGGGGCCAGGAGATACGCAGTATTTT.

The chain combines TRBV10-3 with TRBJ1-2, with 7 bases aligning to TRBD1. Germline CDR1 ENHRY, CDR2 SYGVKD. V gave up 3 bases and J gave up 6 bases; unmatched junction bases: 10. This CDR3 contains 15 residues. CDR3 residues: CAISDFLQGNDGYTF. In DNA form, the CDR3 reads TGTGCCATCAGTGACTTTTTACAGGGGAACGATGGCTACACCTTC.

V and J are TRBV27 and TRBJ2-7, with D maybe TRBD2 (7 bases). V lost 6 bases, J lost 5 bases, and 23 bases lay in between. Germline V lookup: CDR1 MNHEY, CDR2 SMNVEV (reference sequence). The CDR3 is made up of 16 amino acids. The CDR3, as DNA: TGTGCCAGCAGCCTCTATGGGGGGGCTCGTATCGACGAGCAGTACTTC. It translates to CASSLYGGARIDEQYF.

CDR3 sequence (DNA): TGCGCCAGCAGCTTAGCGGGGACCTACGAGCAGTACTTC. Protein: CASSLAGTYEQYF. The J gene is TRBJ2-7, the V gene TRBV5-1; 7 bases match TRBD2. After removal of 2 bases from V and 2 bases from J, the junction contained 1 base not matched to a gene. The CDR3 totals 13 residues. Germline V gene data show CDR1 as SGHRS and CDR2 as YFSETQ.

The V call is TRBV27, the J call TRBJ2-3; the match to TRBD1 covers 9 bases. The CDR3 runs 15 residues. V was clipped by 5 bases and J by 4 bases; unmatched bases: 7. Germline lookup yields CDR1 MNHEY and CDR2 SMNVEV (reference sequence). CDR3 DNA: TGTGCCAGCAGTCCCCGGGACAGGGCCTCAGATACGCAGTATTTT. This sequence encodes CASSPRDRASDTQYF.

The chain has TRBV6-2 or TRBV6-3 and TRBJ2-7; weak D call: TRBD1 (5 bases). Germline V lookup: CDR1 MNHEY, CDR2 SVGEGT. This CDR3 spans 13 amino acids. V was clipped by 2 bases and J by 5 bases, with 10 bases between them. The CDR3 DNA follows: TGTGCCAGCAGTTACGCCAGGGCGAACGAGCAGTACTTC. This gives the protein CASSYARANEQYF.

The V call is TRBV6-5, the J call TRBJ1-1; tentative D call: TRBD1 (5 bases). The V end was cut by 7 bases, the J end by 5 bases, with 8 bases between. The CDR3 length is 11 residues. Per germline, CDR1 MNHEY and CDR2 SVGAGI. The chain's CDR3 is CASTWGTEAFF. CDR3 bases: TGTGCCAGCACCTGGGGGACTGAAGCTTTCTTT.

V gene TRBV7-6 combines with J gene TRBJ2-3, with TRBD2 matching 11 bases. Germline V gene sequence: CDR1 SGHVS, CDR2 FNYEAQ. CDR3 length: 18 amino acids. J was trimmed by 2 bases and V by 3 bases; bases with no gene match: 10. As DNA, the CDR3 is TGTGCCAGCAGCTTCCCCGCTAGCGGGGGGCTCGACACAGATACGCAGTATTTT. It yields the protein CASSFPASGGLDTDTQYF.

The J gene is TRBJ1-2, the V gene TRBV5-1; 8 bases are a match to TRBD1. Per the germline V gene, CDR1 is SGHRS and CDR2 is YFSETQ. The CDR3 sequence is 15 residues long. Trimming cost V 0 bases and J 6 bases; bases outside gene matches: 7. Here the CDR3 reads CASSLGLTGEDGYTF. DNA of the CDR3: TGCGCCAGCAGCTTGGGACTGACAGGGGAGGATGGCTACACCTTC.

The chain links TRBV27 to TRBJ2-1, with D perhaps TRBD2 (5 bases). The CDR3 totals 13 residues. Trimming cost V 3 bases and J 6 bases, with 9 bases left between them. CDR1 and CDR2 (germline): MNHEY, SMNVEV (reference sequence). The CDR3 DNA reads as TGTGCCAGCAGTTTCACCCTAGCCAATGAGCAGTTCTTC. Residues: CASSFTLANEQFF.

The gene calls are TRBV19 and TRBJ2-3, with 9 bases fitting TRBD1. The CDR3 covers 15 residues. Unmatched junction bases numbered 5, after V lost 5 bases and J lost 2 bases. Germline CDR1 is LNHDA and CDR2 is SQIVND (reference sequence). CDR3 nucleotide sequence: TGTGCCAGTAGTTCCGGGACAGGGAACACAGATACGCAGTATTTT. This gives the protein CASSSGTGNTDTQYF.

This chain connects TRBV27 to TRBJ1-5, with TRBD1 identical over 9 bases. CDR1 and CDR2 from the germline V gene are MNHEY and SMNVEV (reference sequence). This CDR3 contains 13 residues. J lost 6 bases, V lost 8 bases, and 5 bases had no gene match. CDR3: CASGTGKFQPQHF. Here the CDR3 DNA reads TGTGCCAGCGGGACAGGGAAATTTCAGCCCCAGCATTTT.

The chain combines TRBV6-2 or TRBV6-3 with TRBJ2-7, with unresolved D. The germline V and J ends were trimmed by 2 bases and 3 bases, with 8 bases remaining between them. The CDR3 consists of 13 residues. Germline lookup yields CDR1 MNHEY and CDR2 SVGEGT. CDR3 bases: TGTGCCAGCAGTTACGACTTTTACTACGAGCAGTACTTC. It yields the protein CASSYDFYYEQYF.

The V call is TRBV5-6, the J call TRBJ2-2; the D is unclear. Germline V lookup: CDR1 SGHDT, CDR2 YYEEEE. This CDR3 has 16 residues. The ends were cut back, 0 bases at V and 7 bases at J, with 16 bases in the middle. CDR3 bases: TGTGCCAGCAGCTTGGGGGGTTGGCTGCCCGGCGGGGAGCTGTTTTTT. Protein product: CASSLGGWLPGGELFF.

J is TRBJ1-2 and V is TRBV6-2 or TRBV6-3, with D unclear. V was pared by 2 bases and J by 10 bases, with 11 bases between. This CDR3 is 12 amino acids long. Germline CDR1 MNHEY, CDR2 SVGEGT. The CDR3 DNA sequence: TGTGCCAGCAGTTACCAGCATCTCTACTACACCTTC. Protein product: CASSYQHLYYTF.

This chain uses TRBV12-3 or TRBV12-4 with TRBJ1-2; weak D call: TRBD1 (5 bases). Between the trimmed V and J ends, which lost 1 base and 8 bases, there was a span of 8 bases. CDR3 length: 12 amino acids. The CDR3 reads CASSLGTPGYTF. CDR3 DNA sequence: TGTGCCAGCAGTTTAGGGACACCCGGCTACACCTTC.

The chain uses TRBV9 and TRBJ1-5, with D uncertain. With 2 bases removed from V and 4 bases from J, the gap between germline ends came to 13 bases. Per germline, CDR1 SGDLS and CDR2 YYNGEE. CDR3 length equals 15 residues. CDR3 region: CASSVADSLNQPQHF. The CDR3 nucleotides read TGTGCCAGCAGCGTGGCAGACTCGCTGAATCAGCCCCAGCATTTT.

The genes are TRBV4-1 and TRBJ1-2; weak D call: TRBD1 (6 bases). Deletions cut 1 base from V and 6 bases from J, with 15 bases between. The CDR3 runs 15 residues. Germline CDR1 reads MGHRA; CDR2 reads YSYEKL. The CDR3 here is CASSQALQGNDGYTF. The CDR3 DNA is TGCGCCAGCAGCCAAGCCCTACAGGGTAATGATGGCTACACCTTC.

The V and J genes are TRBV10-3 and TRBJ2-7, with no clear D. Germline V gene lookup returns CDR1 ENHRY and CDR2 SYGVKD. The CDR3 has 14 amino acids. V lost 3 bases and J 9 bases, leaving 18 bases between the germline ends. CDR3 bases: TGTGCCATCAGTGATTTTGGGTTGGTGGTCGGGCAGTACTTC. Protein product: CAISDFGLVVGQYF.

This clone ranks as medium-sized (0.01 to 0.1%). The chain uses TRBV27 and TRBJ1-1; a possible D gene is TRBD1 (5 bases). This CDR3 is 18 amino acids long. With 6 bases removed from V and 1 base from J, the gap between germline ends came to 24 bases. Germline V gene data show CDR1 as MNHEY and CDR2 as SMNVEV (reference sequence). The CDR3 sequence: CASSPRARGPGPNTEAFF. For the CDR3, the DNA is TGTGCCAGCAGCCCTCGCGCGCGGGGCCCTGGGCCGAACACTGAAGCTTTCTTT.

This rearrangement joins TRBV6-5 to TRBJ2-7; TRBD1 matches at 9 bases. The germline gives CDR1 MNHEY, CDR2 SVGAGI. The CDR3 sequence is 15 residues long. V was clipped by 5 bases and J by 3 bases; unmatched bases: 8. The CDR3 spells CASSIGQGSFYEQYF. CDR3 bases: TGTGCCAGCAGTATCGGACAGGGGTCATTCTACGAGCAGTACTTC.

This clone has more than one count but fewer than ten. The J gene is TRBJ2-5, the V gene TRBV4-1; 12 bases align to TRBD1. The CDR3 sequence is 16 residues long. After removal of 5 bases from V and 5 bases from J, the junction contained 9 bases not matched to a gene. Germline assignment: CDR1 MGHRA and CDR2 YSYEKL. DNA for the CDR3: TGCGCCAGCAGCGCTGGGACAGGGGGCAATCGGGAGACCCAGTACTTC. This encodes CASSAGTGGNRETQYF.